These 10 T cell receptor beta chains came from one sample sequenced in a study of control samples from healthy donors and cancer patients. Here immunoSEQ multiplex PCR was the method, and the copy in TCRdb shows in-frame clones only, minus some. The table lists roughly 150,000 clones, around 90% of them singletons. The sample was blood. The receptor source for this set is a man younger than 35 in good health.

The rearrangement links TRBV18 to TRBJ2-7, with 8 bases matching TRBD2. The trim removed 3 bases at V and 4 bases at J, leaving 11 bases unmatched. The CDR3 loop spans 16 amino acids. Germline V gives CDR1 KGHSH, CDR2 LQKENI. CDR3 amino acids: CASSPSAGGQSYEQYF. The CDR3 DNA reads TGTGCCAGCTCACCGTCGGCGGGGGGCCAATCTTACGAGCAGTACTTC.

The V call is TRBV6-5, the J call TRBJ1-1; D not resolved. The V end was cut by 7 bases, the J end by 0 bases, with 9 bases between. There are 13 residues in the CDR3. CDR1 and CDR2 from the germline V gene are MNHEY and SVGAGI. CDR3 protein: CASKLPMNTEAFF. As DNA, the CDR3 is TGTGCCAGCAAGCTCCCCATGAACACTGAAGCTTTCTTT.

The CDR3 protein is CASSYSMGNTEAFF. Written as DNA, the CDR3 is TGTGCCAGCAGTTACTCGATGGGGAACACTGAAGCTTTCTTT. The chain joins TRBV6-2 or TRBV6-3 to TRBJ1-1; no clear D gene. Germline V CDR1 and CDR2: MNHEY, SVGEGT. V lost 0 bases to trimming and J lost 1 base, with 6 bases between them. CDR3 size: 14 residues.

This clone showed up just once. V and J are TRBV13 and TRBJ2-5; D remains ambiguous. This CDR3 region has 16 residues. Germline V gene sequence: CDR1 PRHDT, CDR2 FYEKMQ (reference sequence). Trimming left V 2 bases short and J 0 bases short, with 13 bases between. CDR3 sequence reads: CASSLSAALYQETQYF. The DNA of the CDR3 is TGTGCCAGCAGCTTAAGCGCTGCCTTGTACCAAGAGACCCAGTACTTC.

This chain links TRBV9 with TRBJ1-4; 10 bases are a match to TRBD1. V lost 4 bases and J lost 7; bases outside the gene matches: 7. Germline V gives CDR1 SGDLS, CDR2 YYNGEE. The CDR3 runs to 15 residues. For the CDR3, the DNA is TGTGCCAGCAGCCTCGGGACAGGGGAGTCTGAAAAACTGTTTTTT. This codes for CASSLGTGESEKLFF.

The CDR3 region is CASSNQGIRGYTF. Written as DNA, the CDR3 is TGTGCCAGCAGCAACCAGGGGATCCGTGGCTACACCTTC. The chain employs TRBV27 and TRBJ1-2; tentatively, D is TRBD1 (6 bases). The CDR3 length is 13 residues. Germline CDR1 is MNHEY and CDR2 is SMNVEV (reference sequence). V dropped 6 bases and J dropped 7 bases, with 15 bases sitting between them.

The rearrangement joins TRBV4-1 to TRBJ2-1; D might be TRBD1 or TRBD2, each matching 5 bases. Per the germline V gene, CDR1 is MGHRA and CDR2 is YSYEKL. V was clipped by 4 bases and J by 2 bases, with 15 bases between them. The CDR3 runs 16 residues. Here the CDR3 reads CASSPGGGPPYNEQFF. For the CDR3, the DNA is TGCGCCAGCAGCCCCGGTGGGGGACCCCCCTACAATGAGCAGTTCTTC.

The rearrangement joins TRBV19 to TRBJ2-7, with a weak D call TRBD1 (5 bases). This CDR3 has 12 residues. In germline, CDR1 is LNHDA, CDR2 SQIVND (reference sequence). Trimming pared 5 bases from V and 5 bases from J, leaving 10 bases between. The CDR3 is CASSVQGDEQYF. As DNA, the CDR3 is TGTGCCAGTAGTGTCCAGGGTGACGAGCAGTACTTC.

V gene TRBV4-3 combines with J gene TRBJ2-7; D uncertain. Trimming cost V 0 bases and J 2 bases, with 14 bases left between them. Germline-derived CDR1 and CDR2 are LGHNA and YSLEER. There are 16 residues in the CDR3. CDR3 DNA sequence: TGCGCCAGCAGCCAAGATGGGTCAGGCGGAACCTACGAGCAGTACTTC. Its translation: CASSQDGSGGTYEQYF.

The rearrangement joins TRBV4-2 to TRBJ1-4; no reliable D call. V lost 4 bases and J lost 1, with 13 bases in between. There are 16 residues in the CDR3. Germline CDR1 reads LGHNA; CDR2 reads YNFKEQ. CDR3: CASSPKYLKTNEKLFF. The DNA of the CDR3 is TGTGCCAGCAGCCCGAAATACCTGAAAACTAATGAAAAACTGTTTTTT.